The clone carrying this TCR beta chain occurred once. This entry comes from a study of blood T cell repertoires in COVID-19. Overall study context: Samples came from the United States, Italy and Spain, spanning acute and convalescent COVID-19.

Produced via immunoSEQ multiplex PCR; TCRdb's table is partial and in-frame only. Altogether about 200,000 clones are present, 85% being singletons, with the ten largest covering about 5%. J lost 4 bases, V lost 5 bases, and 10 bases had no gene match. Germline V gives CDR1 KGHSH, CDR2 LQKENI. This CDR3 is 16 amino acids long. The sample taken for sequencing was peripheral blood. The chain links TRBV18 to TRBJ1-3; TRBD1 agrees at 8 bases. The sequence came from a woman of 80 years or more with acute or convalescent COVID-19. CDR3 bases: TGTGCCAGCTCAGGCGGGACAGGCCCGAAGGGAAACACCATATATTTT. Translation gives CASSGGTGPKGNTIYF. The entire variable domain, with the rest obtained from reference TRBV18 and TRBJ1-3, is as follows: NAGVMQNPRHLVRRRGQEARLRCSPMKGHSHVYWYRQLPEEGLKFMVYLQKENIIDESGMPKERFSAEFPKEGPSILRIQQVVRGDSAAYFCASSGGTGPKGNTIYFGEGSWLTVV.